These 9 T cell receptor beta chains were all obtained from the same sample, sequenced in a study of human T cells and chemical hapten exposure. Regarding time point: patch test 3, about 24 weeks after DPC sensitization. Treatment in this sample: therapeutic diphenylcyclopropenone sensitization with weekly scalp DPC. In TCRdb, the RACE reads were re-called with MiXCR into one record per CDR3 protein. The sample gives about 82,000 distinct CDR3 sequences, roughly a tenth of which show up once; under 4.5% is in the top ten. Sequences were derived from whole blood, sampled in connection with sensitization to the hapten diphenylcyclopropenone (DPC). These receptors all come from a woman in her forties or fifties with alopecia areata. Some clones in this sample may be carry-over from other donors' samples.

The V call is TRBV27, the J call TRBJ2-2, with D perhaps TRBD1 (6 bases). Deletions cut 5 bases from V and 2 bases from J, with 15 bases between. Germline assignment: CDR1 MNHEY and CDR2 SMNVEV (reference sequence). The CDR3 spans 16 residues. Here the CDR3 reads CASSTIGQTNTGELFF. The DNA of the CDR3 is TGTGCCAGCAGTACAATCGGACAGACAAACACCGGGGAGCTGTTTTTT.

This clonotype was seen at least ten times. The V gene is TRBV4-3, the J gene TRBJ2-7; TRBD1 matches at 8 bases. Germline loops: CDR1 LGHNA, CDR2 YSLEER. The CDR3 consists of 15 residues. J lost 3 bases, V lost 3 bases, and 7 bases had no gene match. The chain's CDR3 is CASSHRTGGNYEQYF. The CDR3 DNA reads as TGCGCCAGCAGCCACCGTACAGGGGGAAACTACGAGCAGTACTTC.

This clonotype was recorded a few times. The rearrangement uses TRBV18 and TRBJ2-3, with 9 bases fitting TRBD1. The germline gives CDR1 KGHSH, CDR2 LQKENI. J gave up 0 bases and V 4 bases, and 8 bases lay outside the gene matches. The CDR3 sequence is 17 residues long. The CDR3 coding sequence is TGTGCCAGCTCACTGATGGAACAGGGGGCGAGCACAGATACGCAGTATTTT. Residues: CASSLMEQGASTDTQYF.

This clonotype was seen ten or more times. The chain joins TRBV28 to TRBJ2-2; 7 bases align to TRBD2. The germline gives CDR1 MDHEN, CDR2 SYDVKM. J was trimmed by 2 bases and V by 5 bases; bases with no gene match: 5. There are 15 residues in the CDR3. CDR3: CASSAGGSNTGELFF. Here the CDR3 DNA reads TGTGCCAGCAGTGCGGGCGGGAGCAACACCGGGGAGCTGTTTTTT.

This clonotype was observed a few times. The V and J genes are TRBV20-1 and TRBJ2-3; 7 nucleotides line up with TRBD2. The CDR3 contains 15 residues. V gave up 1 base and J gave up 3 bases; unmatched junction bases: 7. CDR1 is DFQATT and CDR2 is SNEGSKA in the germline V gene (reference sequence). In DNA form, the CDR3 reads TGCAGTGCTAGAGGAGAGCGGGGTCTAACAGATACGCAGTATTTT. It codes for CSARGERGLTDTQYF.

The chain employs TRBV29-1 and TRBJ2-7, with 10 nucleotides matching TRBD1. Germline CDR1 SQVTM, CDR2 ANQGSEA. This CDR3 has 13 residues. Trimming took 6 bases from V and 3 from J; bases not matched to a gene: 5. CDR3 nucleotide sequence: TGCAGCGTAGGACAGGGGGAAATCTACGAGCAGTACTTC. Its protein is CSVGQGEIYEQYF.

The rearrangement links TRBV5-4 to TRBJ2-6; D gene ambiguous. V lost 3 bases, J lost 0 bases, and 13 bases lay in between. Germline CDR1 SGHNT, CDR2 YYREEE (reference sequence). The CDR3 length is 17 residues. The CDR3 DNA is TGTGCCAGCAGCTGGCTGGCAGTAGACTCTGGGGCCAACGTCCTGACTTTC. Its translation is CASSWLAVDSGANVLTF.

This clonotype was counted many times. The chain links TRBV5-1 to TRBJ1-2; D remains ambiguous. Germline CDR1 and CDR2: SGHRS and YFSETQ. CDR3 length: 14 residues. Trimming cost V 1 base and J 6 bases, with 13 bases left between them. In DNA, the CDR3 is TGCGCCAGCAGCTTGTTGGCAAGTCGCGATGGCTACACCTTC. Its translation: CASSLLASRDGYTF.

This clonotype was seen many times. The CDR3 region has the DNA TGCAGCGTTGTCTCGTGGGGAGGAGATACGCAGTATTTT. Its protein is CSVVSWGGDTQYF. The chain carries TRBV29-1 and TRBJ2-3; D possibly corresponds to TRBD2 (6 bases). The CDR3 extends over 13 amino acids. V lost 4 bases to trimming and J lost 5 bases, with 13 bases between them. The V gene's germline CDR1 is SQVTM and CDR2 ANQGSEA.